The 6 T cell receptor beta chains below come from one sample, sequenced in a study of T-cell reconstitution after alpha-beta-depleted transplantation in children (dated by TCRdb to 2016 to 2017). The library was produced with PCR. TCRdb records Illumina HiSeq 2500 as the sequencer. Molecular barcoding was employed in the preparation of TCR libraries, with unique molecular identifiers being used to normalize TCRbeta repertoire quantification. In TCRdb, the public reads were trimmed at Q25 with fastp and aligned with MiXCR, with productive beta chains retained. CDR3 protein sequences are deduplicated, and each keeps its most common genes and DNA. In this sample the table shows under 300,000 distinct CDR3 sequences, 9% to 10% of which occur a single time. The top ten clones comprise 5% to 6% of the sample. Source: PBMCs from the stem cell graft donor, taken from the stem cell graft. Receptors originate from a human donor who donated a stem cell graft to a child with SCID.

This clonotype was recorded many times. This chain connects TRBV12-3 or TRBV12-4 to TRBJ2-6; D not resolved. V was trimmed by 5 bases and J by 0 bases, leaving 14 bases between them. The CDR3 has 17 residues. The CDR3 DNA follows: TGTGCCAGCAGTACCCCGTTCCGTTACTCTGGGGCCAACGTCCTGACTTTC. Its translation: CASSTPFRYSGANVLTF.

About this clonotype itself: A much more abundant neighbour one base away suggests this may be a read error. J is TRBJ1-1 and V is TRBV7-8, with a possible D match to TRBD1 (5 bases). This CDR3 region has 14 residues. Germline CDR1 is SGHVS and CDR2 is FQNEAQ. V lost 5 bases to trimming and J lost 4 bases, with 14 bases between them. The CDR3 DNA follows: TGTGCCAGCAGCGCCGGGACGGTGATCACTGAAGCTTTCTTT. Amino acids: CASSAGTVITEAFF. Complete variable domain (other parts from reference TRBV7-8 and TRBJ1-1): GAGVSQSPRYKVAKRGQDVALRCDPISGHVSLFWYQQALGQGPEFLTYFQNEAQLDKSGLPSDRFFAERPEGSVSTLKIQRTQQEDSAVYLCASSAGTVITEAFFGQGTRLTVV.

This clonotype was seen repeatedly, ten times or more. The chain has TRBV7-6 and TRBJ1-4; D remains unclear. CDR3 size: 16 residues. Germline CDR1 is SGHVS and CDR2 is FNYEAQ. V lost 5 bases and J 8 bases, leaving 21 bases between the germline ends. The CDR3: CASSPASGIQREKLFF. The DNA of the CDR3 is TGTGCCAGCAGCCCCGCATCCGGGATTCAGAGGGAAAAACTGTTTTTT. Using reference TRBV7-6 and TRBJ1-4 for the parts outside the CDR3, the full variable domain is GAGVSQSPRYKVTKRGQDVALRCDPISGHVSLYWYRQALGQGPEFLTYFNYEAQQDKSGLPNDRFSAERPEGSISTLTIQRTEQRDSAMYRCASSPASGIQREKLFFGSGTQLSVL.

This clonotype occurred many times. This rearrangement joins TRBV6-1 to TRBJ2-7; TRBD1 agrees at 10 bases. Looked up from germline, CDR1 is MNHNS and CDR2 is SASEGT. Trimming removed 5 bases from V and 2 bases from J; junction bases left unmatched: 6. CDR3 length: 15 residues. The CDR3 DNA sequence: TGTGCCAGCAGTACCGGGACAGGGGTGGCCTACGAGCAGTACTTC. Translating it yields CASSTGTGVAYEQYF.

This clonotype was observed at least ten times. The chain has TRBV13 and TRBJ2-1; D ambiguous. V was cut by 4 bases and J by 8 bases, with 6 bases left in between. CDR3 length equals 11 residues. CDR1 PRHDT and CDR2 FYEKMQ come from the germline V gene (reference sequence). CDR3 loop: CASSSLDEQFF. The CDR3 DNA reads TGTGCCAGCAGCTCGTTAGATGAGCAGTTCTTC.

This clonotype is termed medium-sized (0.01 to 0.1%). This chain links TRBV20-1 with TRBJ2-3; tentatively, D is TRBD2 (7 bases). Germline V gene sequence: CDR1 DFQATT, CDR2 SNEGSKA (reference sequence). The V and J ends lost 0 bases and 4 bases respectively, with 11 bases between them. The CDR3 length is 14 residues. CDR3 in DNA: TGCAGTGCTAGAGATGCGGGGGCGGCAGATACGCAGTATTTT. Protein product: CSARDAGAADTQYF.